Sequencing of this T cell receptor (beta chain) was carried out in a study of cytomegalovirus exposure and HLA in healthy donors. Findings of the study overall: The study assumed roughly uniform donor sequencing depth for presence/absence analyses. For TCR beta chains, V- and J-gene trimming was later linked to a missense DCLRE1C variant.

This clone was detected a few times. Its antigen is as yet unknown. Vbeta (60) and Jbeta (13) primers were used in the PCR. Clones were read by immunoSEQ multiplex PCR, and TCRdb kept only the in-frame ones, dropping some. The table includes 84,000 or so clones, 60% to 80% detected once. With 6 bases removed from V and 0 bases from J, the gap between germline ends came to 23 bases. Germline lookup yields CDR1 SNHLY and CDR2 FYNNEI. CDR3 length: 18 amino acids. Sequenced input: PBMCs. The rearrangement uses TRBV2 and TRBJ1-1; D is ambiguous. The source is a man aged 50 to 60 in good health and CMV-seronegative. The CDR3 region has the DNA TGTGCCAGCAGCAGTGGTGGTGGGAGGGCGATAATGAACACTGAAGCTTTCTTT. Amino acid sequence: CASSSGGGRAIMNTEAFF.